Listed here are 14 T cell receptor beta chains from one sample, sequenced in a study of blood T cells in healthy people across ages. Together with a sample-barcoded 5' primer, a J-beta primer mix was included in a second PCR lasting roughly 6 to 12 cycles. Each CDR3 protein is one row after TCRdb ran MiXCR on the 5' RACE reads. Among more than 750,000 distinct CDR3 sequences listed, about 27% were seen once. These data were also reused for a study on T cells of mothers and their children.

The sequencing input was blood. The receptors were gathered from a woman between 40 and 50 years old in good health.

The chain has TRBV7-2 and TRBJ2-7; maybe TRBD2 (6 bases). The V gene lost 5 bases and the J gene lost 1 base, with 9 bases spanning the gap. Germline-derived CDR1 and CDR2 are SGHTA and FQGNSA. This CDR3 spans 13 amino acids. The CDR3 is CASSRTNSYEQYV. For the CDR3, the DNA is TGTGCCAGCAGCCGGACTAATTCCTACGAGCAGTACGTC.

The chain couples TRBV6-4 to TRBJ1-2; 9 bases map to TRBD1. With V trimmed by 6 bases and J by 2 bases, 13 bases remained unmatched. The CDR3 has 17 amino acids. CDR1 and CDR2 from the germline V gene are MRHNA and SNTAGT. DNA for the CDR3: TGTGCCAGCAGCCCCGGACAGGGGCGGACCATGAACTATGGCTACACCTTC. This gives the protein CASSPGQGRTMNYGYTF.

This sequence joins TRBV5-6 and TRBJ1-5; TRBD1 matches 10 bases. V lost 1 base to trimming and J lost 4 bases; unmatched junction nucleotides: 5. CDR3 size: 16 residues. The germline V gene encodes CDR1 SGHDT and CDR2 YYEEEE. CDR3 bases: TGTGCCAGCAGCTTGACCCCGGGACAGGGGAATCAGCCCCAGCATTTT. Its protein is CASSLTPGQGNQPQHF.

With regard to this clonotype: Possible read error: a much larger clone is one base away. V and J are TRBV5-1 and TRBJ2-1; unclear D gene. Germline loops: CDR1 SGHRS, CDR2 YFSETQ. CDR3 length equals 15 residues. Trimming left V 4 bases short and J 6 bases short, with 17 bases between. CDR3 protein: CASSATSPDCNEQFF. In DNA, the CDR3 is TGCGCCAGCAGCGCGACAAGCCCCGACTGCAATGAGCAGTTCTTC.

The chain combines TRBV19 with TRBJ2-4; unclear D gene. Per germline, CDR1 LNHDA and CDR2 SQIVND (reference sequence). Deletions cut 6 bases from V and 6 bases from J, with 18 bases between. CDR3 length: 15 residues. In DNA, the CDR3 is TGTGCCAGTAGCAGAGAAACAAGGCGGAGAAACATTCAGTACTTC. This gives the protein CASSRETRRRNIQYF.

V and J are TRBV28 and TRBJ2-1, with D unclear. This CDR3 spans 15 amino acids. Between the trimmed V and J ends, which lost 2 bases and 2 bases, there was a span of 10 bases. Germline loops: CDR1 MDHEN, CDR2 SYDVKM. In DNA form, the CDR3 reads TGTGCCAGCAGTTTAACCGGTCATACCTACAATGAGCAGTTCTTC. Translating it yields CASSLTGHTYNEQFF. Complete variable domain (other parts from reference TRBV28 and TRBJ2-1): DVKVTQSSRYLVKRTGEKVFLECVQDMDHENMFWYRQDPGLGLRLIYFSYDVKMKEKGDIPEGYSVSREKKERFSLILESASTNQTSMYLCASSLTGHTYNEQFFGPGTRLTVL.

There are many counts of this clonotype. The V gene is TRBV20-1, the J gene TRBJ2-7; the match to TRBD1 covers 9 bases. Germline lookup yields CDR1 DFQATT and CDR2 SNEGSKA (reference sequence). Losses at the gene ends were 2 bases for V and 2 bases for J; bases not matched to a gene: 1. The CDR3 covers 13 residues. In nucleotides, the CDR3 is TGCAGTGCTAGAAGGACAGGGGCCTACGAGCAGTACTTC. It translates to CSARRTGAYEQYF.

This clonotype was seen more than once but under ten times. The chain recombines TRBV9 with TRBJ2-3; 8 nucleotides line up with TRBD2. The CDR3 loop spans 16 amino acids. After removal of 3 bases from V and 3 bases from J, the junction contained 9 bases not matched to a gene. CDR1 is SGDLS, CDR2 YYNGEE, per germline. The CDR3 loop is CASSEGAGARTDTQYF. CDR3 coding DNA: TGTGCCAGCAGCGAGGGAGCGGGGGCCAGGACAGATACGCAGTATTTT.

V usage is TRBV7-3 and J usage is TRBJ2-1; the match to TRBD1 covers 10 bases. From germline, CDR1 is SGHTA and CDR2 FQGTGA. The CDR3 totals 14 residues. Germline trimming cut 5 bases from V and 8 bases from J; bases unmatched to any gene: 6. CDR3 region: CASSTIGTGDEQFF. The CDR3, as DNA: TGTGCCAGCAGCACGATAGGGACAGGGGATGAGCAGTTCTTC.

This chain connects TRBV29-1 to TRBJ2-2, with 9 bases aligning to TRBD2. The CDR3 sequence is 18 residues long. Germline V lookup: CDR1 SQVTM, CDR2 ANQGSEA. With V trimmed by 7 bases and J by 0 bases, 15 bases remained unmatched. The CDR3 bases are TGCAGCGCCGTGGGTAGCGGGGGCCCTTACGCGAACACCGGGGAGCTGTTTTTT. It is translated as CSAVGSGGPYANTGELFF.

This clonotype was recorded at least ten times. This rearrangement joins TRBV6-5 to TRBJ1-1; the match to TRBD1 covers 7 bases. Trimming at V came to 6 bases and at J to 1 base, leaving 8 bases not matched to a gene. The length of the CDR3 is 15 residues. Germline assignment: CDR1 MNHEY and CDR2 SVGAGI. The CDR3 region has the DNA TGTGCCAGCAGACTTAACGGACAGGAGAACACTGAAGCTTTCTTT. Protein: CASRLNGQENTEAFF.

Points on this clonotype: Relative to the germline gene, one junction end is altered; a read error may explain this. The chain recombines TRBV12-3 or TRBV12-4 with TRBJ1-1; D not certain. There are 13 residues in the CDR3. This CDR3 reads CGSSFFPAPEAFF. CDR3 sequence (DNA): TGTGGCAGCAGTTTTTTTCCGGCGCCTGAAGCTTTCTTT.

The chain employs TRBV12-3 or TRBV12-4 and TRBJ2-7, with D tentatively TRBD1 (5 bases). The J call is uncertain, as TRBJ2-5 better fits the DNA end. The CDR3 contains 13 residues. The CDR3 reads CASSLIQVKTQYF. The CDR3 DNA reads TGTGCCAGCAGTTTAATACAGGTCAAGACCCAGTACTTC.

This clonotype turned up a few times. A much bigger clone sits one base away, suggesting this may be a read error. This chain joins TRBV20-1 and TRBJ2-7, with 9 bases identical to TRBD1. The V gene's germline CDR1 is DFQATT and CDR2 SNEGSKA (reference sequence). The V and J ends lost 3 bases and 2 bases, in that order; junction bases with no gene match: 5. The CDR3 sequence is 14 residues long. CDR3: CSARGTGKAYEQYF. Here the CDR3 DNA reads TGCAGTGCTAGGGGGACAGGGAAAGCCTACGAGCAGTACTTC.